Below are 20 T cell receptor beta chains sequenced from a single sample in a study of blood T cell repertoires in COVID-19. Measured with immunoSEQ multiplex PCR; TCRdb has only the in-frame clones, and not every one. Of roughly 250,000 clones detected, about nine tenths appear once; the ten largest clones hold about 7%. Material: peripheral blood. The receptors originated from a man aged 60 to 75 who had recovered from COVID-19.

V gene TRBV5-4 combines with J gene TRBJ2-3, with 7 positions matching TRBD2. J lost 3 bases, V lost 1 base, and 5 bases had no gene match. The CDR3 runs 15 residues. Germline V gene sequence: CDR1 SGHNT, CDR2 YYREEE (reference sequence). The CDR3 sequence: CASSLFGEGTDTQYF. CDR3 bases: TGTGCCAGCAGCTTGTTTGGGGAGGGAACAGATACGCAGTATTTT.

This clone was recorded a few times. The chain is built from TRBV2 and TRBJ1-4; 10 nucleotides line up with TRBD1. Germline loops: CDR1 SNHLY, CDR2 FYNNEI. J lost 7 bases, V lost 6 bases, and 17 bases had no gene match. There are 18 residues in the CDR3. The CDR3 reads CASRASPGTGESPEKLFF. CDR3 bases: TGTGCCAGCAGGGCGAGTCCCGGGACAGGGGAGAGCCCTGAAAAACTGTTTTTT. Together with reference TRBV2 and TRBJ1-4, the CDR3 gives the full variable domain: EPEVTQTPSHQVTQMGQEVILRCVPISNHLYFYWYRQILGQKVEFLVSFYNNEISEKSEIFDDQFSVERPDGSNFTLKIRSTKLEDSAMYFCASRASPGTGESPEKLFFGSGTQLSVL.

V is TRBV27 and J is TRBJ1-1, with D possibly TRBD1 on 6 matching bases. This CDR3 is 16 amino acids long. V was clipped by 5 bases and J by 0 bases, with 16 bases between them. Germline values: CDR1 MNHEY, CDR2 SMNVEV (reference sequence). The CDR3 reads CASSPPQTGMNTEAFF. In nucleotides, the CDR3 is TGTGCCAGCAGTCCACCTCAGACAGGCATGAACACTGAAGCTTTCTTT.

The V and J genes are TRBV5-1 and TRBJ2-3, with D tentatively TRBD2 (6 bases). Germline V lookup: CDR1 SGHRS, CDR2 YFSETQ. This CDR3 has 17 amino acids. With 0 bases removed from V and 1 base from J, the gap between germline ends came to 15 bases. The CDR3 here is CASSLGRGGAGTDTQYF. CDR3 in DNA: TGCGCCAGCAGCTTGGGGCGTGGCGGGGCGGGCACAGATACGCAGTATTTT.

The chain recombines TRBV6-5 with TRBJ2-3; weak D call: TRBD1 (7 bases). The CDR3 has 14 amino acids. V was cut by 6 bases and J by 2 bases, with 12 bases left in between. CDR1 MNHEY and CDR2 SVGAGI come from the germline V gene. The CDR3 bases are TGTGCCAGCAGCAGACAGGGACTCACAGATACGCAGTATTTT. This sequence encodes CASSRQGLTDTQYF.

This chain joins TRBV6-6 and TRBJ1-5; D call uncertain. The CDR3 spans 16 residues. With 0 bases removed from V and 2 bases from J, the gap between germline ends came to 11 bases. Germline V gene data show CDR1 as MNHNY and CDR2 as SVGAGI (reference sequence). CDR3 sequence reads: CASSYSGGMGNQPQHF. The DNA of the CDR3 is TGTGCCAGCAGTTACTCCGGAGGGATGGGCAATCAGCCCCAGCATTTT.

CDR3 sequence (DNA): TGTGCCAGCAAGAGGACAGGGGTTGACTATGGCTACACCTTC. Translation: CASKRTGVDYGYTF. This rearrangement joins TRBV13 to TRBJ1-2; TRBD1 matches at 9 bases. Germline loops: CDR1 PRHDT, CDR2 FYEKMQ (reference sequence). V lost 7 bases to trimming and J lost 3 bases; unmatched junction nucleotides: 6. This CDR3 is built from 14 residues.

V usage is TRBV12-3 or TRBV12-4 and J usage is TRBJ1-2, with 8 bases matching TRBD1. The CDR3 extends over 13 amino acids. J lost 8 bases, V lost 6 bases, and 8 bases had no gene match. The CDR3 loop is CASSPRTGRGYTF. Written as DNA, the CDR3 is TGTGCCAGCAGCCCCCGGACAGGGCGCGGCTACACCTTC.

The V call is TRBV15, the J call TRBJ2-7; D gene unclear. CDR3 size: 17 residues. V was pared by 0 bases and J by 4 bases, with 19 bases between. The V gene's germline CDR1 is LNHNV and CDR2 YYDKDF (reference sequence). The CDR3 region is CATSRDIRHFTPYEQYV. In DNA form, the CDR3 reads TGTGCCACCAGCAGAGATATCCGACACTTCACCCCATACGAGCAGTACGTC.

V usage is TRBV9 and J usage is TRBJ1-4; D remains unclear. The CDR3 runs 14 residues. CDR1 is SGDLS, CDR2 YYNGEE, per germline. V was pared by 0 bases and J by 7 bases, with 10 bases between. CDR3 sequence: CASSVGGLTEKLFF. The CDR3 DNA follows: TGTGCCAGCAGCGTAGGCGGACTTACTGAAAAACTGTTTTTT.

This clone was seen just once. V and J are TRBV5-4 and TRBJ1-1; TRBD1 aligns across 7 bases. V shed 4 bases and J 5 bases; nucleotides not matched to a gene: 14. CDR1 SGHNT and CDR2 YYREEE come from the germline V gene (reference sequence). The CDR3 sequence is 16 residues long. The CDR3 DNA reads TGTGCCAGCAGCCCCGCCCAGAGGGGGCATACGACTGAAGCTTTCTTT. Translation gives CASSPAQRGHTTEAFF.

The CDR3 nucleotides are TGTGCCAGCAGGGGGACAGGGTTTGCTTTCTTT. Amino acid sequence: CASRGTGFAFF. The chain uses TRBV6-5 and TRBJ1-1, with 9 bases that match TRBD1. CDR3 length: 11 residues. Germline values: CDR1 MNHEY, CDR2 SVGAGI. V shed 6 bases, J shed 11 bases, and the junction held 4 bases outside the gene matches.

The V call is TRBV5-1, the J call TRBJ1-1; tentatively, D is TRBD1 (5 bases). This CDR3 is built from 11 residues. Germline V gene lookup returns CDR1 SGHRS and CDR2 YFSETQ. V lost 6 bases and J lost 11, with 14 bases in between. The CDR3 DNA is TGCGCCAGCACGGACGGGGGGGTGGCTTTCTTT. Translating it yields CASTDGGVAFF.

The rearrangement uses TRBV19 and TRBJ2-5, with 9 bases aligning to TRBD1. This CDR3 is 15 amino acids long. The junction had 9 bases not matched to a gene; V was cut back by 5 bases and J by 5 bases. Germline CDR1 and CDR2: LNHDA and SQIVND (reference sequence). The CDR3 is CASSRDRGLIETQYF. The CDR3 nucleotides are TGTGCCAGTAGTCGAGACAGGGGGTTGATTGAGACCCAGTACTTC.

To note about this clone: This sample also contains other DNA sequences that code for the same CDR3. The chain carries TRBV6-5 and TRBJ1-2; D is perhaps TRBD1 (5 bases). CDR3 length equals 14 residues. Trimming pared 2 bases from V and 0 bases from J, leaving 7 bases between. CDR1 is MNHEY and CDR2 is SVGAGI in the germline V gene. The CDR3: CASSYQGTNYGYTF. The CDR3 bases are TGTGCCAGCAGTTACCAGGGCACTAACTATGGCTACACCTTC.

The rearrangement joins TRBV2 to TRBJ2-5; D may be TRBD1 (6 bases). Between the trimmed V and J ends, which lost 5 bases and 0 bases, there was a span of 13 bases. Germline V gives CDR1 SNHLY, CDR2 FYNNEI. The CDR3 has 15 amino acids. The CDR3 spells CASSSQGSNQETQYF. The DNA of the CDR3 is TGTGCCAGCAGTTCACAGGGCTCCAACCAAGAGACCCAGTACTTC.

Only a few counts were recorded for this clone. This sequence joins TRBV15 and TRBJ2-7, with 8 bases matching TRBD1. V shed 1 base and J 0 bases; nucleotides not matched to a gene: 2. CDR1 and CDR2 (germline): LNHNV, YYDKDF (reference sequence). The CDR3 totals 15 residues. This chain's CDR3 is CATSRGQGSSYEQYF. The DNA for the CDR3 is TGTGCCACCAGCAGAGGACAGGGGAGCTCCTACGAGCAGTACTTC.

This chain joins TRBV24-1 and TRBJ1-1; the D gene is possibly TRBD1 (5 bases). The CDR3 is made up of 16 amino acids. The V gene lost 5 bases and the J gene lost 3 bases, with 18 bases spanning the gap. Per the germline V gene, CDR1 is KGHDR and CDR2 is SFDVKD. CDR3 amino acids: CATSAPTGGAHTEAFF. DNA of the CDR3: TGTGCCACCAGTGCCCCTACGGGAGGGGCGCACACTGAAGCTTTCTTT.

J is TRBJ2-1 and V is TRBV5-1; weak D call: TRBD1 (6 bases). Trimming took 3 bases from V and 0 from J, leaving 13 bases between them. The CDR3 contains 16 residues. Per germline, CDR1 SGHRS and CDR2 YFSETQ. The CDR3 DNA reads as TGCGCCAGCAGCTCAACCGGGACACCCTCCTACAATGAGCAGTTCTTC. Translation gives CASSSTGTPSYNEQFF.

The chain carries TRBV5-4 and TRBJ1-1, with 9 nucleotides matching TRBD1. In germline, CDR1 is SGHNT, CDR2 YYREEE (reference sequence). V dropped 4 bases and J dropped 4; count of bases not matched to a gene: 5. This CDR3 is built from 14 residues. CDR3 nucleotide sequence: TGTGCCAGCAGCAGTACAGGGGGCCTCACTGAAGCTTTCTTT. Amino acid sequence: CASSSTGGLTEAFF.